Given below is one T cell receptor (beta chain) in context. The antigen it binds to is not known. The record has no base qualities; no much larger clone is one base away. Receptor amplification or capture employed the immunoSEQ multiplex PCR assay. For the multiplex PCR, a mixture combining 60 forward primers for TCR Vbeta segments and 13 reverse primers for TCR Jbeta segments was used. A multiplex PCR assay on genomic DNA amplified the CDR3 region of rearranged TCR beta genes. On the Illumina HiSeq System, the amplified TCR beta libraries were sequenced as 87-base-pair reads. Concerning the study's data processing: In a later analysis, tens of millions of unique TCR beta chains were counted across the approximately 640 repertoires, and roughly 11 million of these chains were shared by at least two donors. To remove PCR and sequencing errors, raw reads were error-corrected and collapsed into unique sequences using a nearest-neighbor algorithm that merged closely related sequences. Alignment of CDR3 sequences to IMGT reference sequences was used to assign V, D and J gene segments. For a sequence to be retained, at least a six-nucleotide match to both a V gene segment and a J gene segment was required. Rearrangements were called productive when the CDR3 lacked stop codons and stayed in frame with V and J; all others were non-productive. CDR3 was defined by IMGT convention, running from the second conserved V-encoded cysteine to the conserved J-encoded phenylalanine. In an earlier analysis of roughly 610 of the donors, sequences lacking an unambiguous match to a single V gene segment were excluded. An earlier analysis of a few hundred of the donors called V segments functional above 56.7% productive rearrangements and segregating when the between-donor standard deviation exceeded 5%. A statistical classification framework was built for diagnosing cytomegalovirus status from the catalog of TCR beta chain sequences. In a later analysis, TCR nucleotide sequences were compared against IMGT/GENE-DB human TR gene sequences so that V and J genes could be assigned. In a later analysis, CDR3 sequences and most-parsimonious VDJ recombination scenarios were assigned using the TCRdist pipeline. In a later analysis, each TCR beta chain was defined by its CDR3 amino acid sequence together with its V-gene family, and reads lacking a unique V-gene family were excluded. A later analysis removed several hundred highly shared, low-generation-probability nucleotide sequences to deal with suspected cross-contamination and a sequencing artifact. For each public chain, a later analysis derived a clonal expansion index from normalized ranks of inferred template counts within each repertoire. A later analysis computed generation probabilities with a VDJ recombination model fitted to out-of-frame rearrangements, and checked the results against IGoR. In a later analysis, TCR-TCR, TCR-HLA and TCR-CMV co-occurrence was scored with hypergeometric tests, and a repertoire-size bias correction was applied to TCR pairs. A later analysis estimated false discovery rates by permuting HLA or CMV assignments 20 times. In a later analysis, co-occurring TCRs were grouped with DBSCAN, and TCRdist sequence similarity was added when clustering was performed within HLA-allele-positive subsets. Repertoires with fewer than 30,000 or more than 120,000 public chains were left out of co-occurrence clustering, as were a few repertoires with anomalous nucleotide sharing. TCRdb re-hosts the immuneACCESS table, in-frame sequences only. Its copies lack some clones; in the studies checked, an unresolved V gene accounts for under half of them, and the cause for the rest is not known. That table is the source of V, J and clone size, and D and trimming were worked out from the DNA. The sample table shows 100,000 to 150,000 clones, and 81% are seen once. The ten largest make up about 0.76% of the sample.

Compared with germline, V lacks 0 bases and J lacks 6 bases; bases without a gene match: 7. From cysteine to phenylalanine, the CDR3 is 16 amino acids long. Just CDR3 DNA is preserved here, 48 bases in frame from base 1. The germline V gene specifies MRHNA as CDR1 and SNTAGT as CDR2. The sample belongs to a study of cytomegalovirus exposure and HLA in healthy donors listed by TCRdb under 2017. Study-level background: An earlier analysis of roughly 630 of the donors reported 250 to 300 Gb of sequence data and roughly 110 million unique TCR beta sequences from about 200 million T cells. An early release covering 500 to 750 HLA-typed donors comprised about 300 gigabases of sequencing data and around 86 million unique TCR sequences. The genetic ancestry cluster associated with self-reported Caucasian donors included about 81% of the 300 to 400 genotyped donors. The study was designed to test whether signatures of past pathogen exposure could be identified by cataloging public T cell receptors. The study profiled the T cell repertoires of 550 to 700 subjects by immunosequencing and related them to cytomegalovirus serostatus. In addition to the first cohort of roughly 670 subjects, a separate validation cohort of around 110 different subjects was used. The study combined high-throughput TCR immunosequencing, statistical association of individual TCRs with disease status, and machine learning to predict cytomegalovirus infection status. To study patterns of TCR occurrence, a later analysis re-analyzed previously published TCR beta repertoires from 500 to 850 donors and added high-resolution HLA genotyping. In the later analysis, no new phenotypic data were used to find candidate immune exposures; instead, reliance was placed on TCR beta sequences and their occurrence across donors. An earlier analysis of around 580 of the donors used high-throughput TCR beta sequencing to judge whether each TCR beta V gene segment behaved as functional or pseudogenic. Donor age, sex, ethnicity and CMV serostatus were collected together with the repertoire data. In a later genetic analysis, genome-wide SNP genotypes for about 65% of the 666 donors were used, and that subset was treated as a discovery cohort. Every discovery cohort repertoire had been produced on one sequencing platform. Both class I and class II loci were covered by HLA typing, at four-digit resolution. Typing coverage varied by locus: roughly 620-640 donors for A, B, C, DRB1 and DQB1; approximately 500 for DQA1; 600 to 610 for DPA1; roughly 470 for DPB1. Four to six DR-DQ haplotypes were handled as single units for association and clustering, since linkage in the cohort was strong. Across some 400 genotyped donors of the cohort, an average of roughly 200,000 unique TCR beta nucleotide sequences per donor were sequenced, and 15% to 20% of those sequences were non-productive. General conclusions and limits of the study: The only immune exposure information available for the cohort was CMV serostatus. Only TCR beta chains were sequenced in this cohort, and the absence of alpha or paired-chain data limited detectable features. Some IMGT-functional V segments, including TRBV6-2 and TRBV6-3, could not be distinguished by the 87-base-pair reads and were therefore excluded. The authors suggested that the approach could potentially be generalized to other disease states and immunological phenotypes. In both the original and validation cohorts, the classifier was reported to diagnose cytomegalovirus status with high specificity and sensitivity. Roughly uniform sequencing depth across donors was assumed in presence/absence analyses, although this assumption may not hold. In vitro tests confirmed that a few of the cytomegalovirus-associated TCR beta chains recognize cytomegalovirus antigens. Several of the top co-occurrence clusters appeared to be linked to parvovirus B19, influenza, CMV and Epstein-Barr virus, according to a later analysis. A later analysis found that HLA-associated TCR beta chains were more clonally expanded and had lower generation probabilities than equally common non-associated chains. Most TCR sequences were observed very rarely across donors, whereas some public TCRs were present in many individuals. An earlier analysis of 587 of the donors showed that most TCR beta V segments appeared in productive rearrangements either about 87% or about 30% of the time, which broadly matched IMGT annotations. Because counts were too low, approximately 15 rarely observed V segments, including chromosome 9 orphons, were excluded from the earlier analysis of about 500 of the donors. Correlated functional status among segregating V segments might be attributable to linkage disequilibrium, but an unknown experimental factor could not be ruled out. When HLA alleles, especially DR and DQ, strongly co-occurred, TCR associations were difficult to assign to individual alleles. A further reported finding was that TCR beta sequences accurately predicted the HLA-A and HLA-B alleles for most subjects in the first cohort. A later analysis found that TCR association rates varied across HLA loci, with DRB1 alleles showing the most associated TCRs and HLA-C alleles the fewest. Most CMV-associated TCR beta chains appeared to be HLA-restricted in a later analysis, and the HLA associations seemed to be driven largely by CMV exposure. In a later genetic analysis, a missense DCLRE1C variant was associated with V-gene and J-gene trimming of TCR beta chains, and the association was replicated in an independent cohort. A cluster of highly shared sequence variants was judged likely to be a technical artifact of the sequencing pipeline. Because HLA typing was missing for some donors at each locus, association tests included only the typed subset. At a false discovery rate of 0.05, a later analysis linked around 17,000 TCR beta sequences to specific HLA alleles. A later genetic analysis reported fewer N-insertions in productive TCRs among donors in an Asian-associated ancestry cluster than the approximately 670-donor mean. The study listed 164 TCR beta chains as associated with cytomegalovirus.

The cohort was made up of 666 healthy bone marrow donors. Cohort members were all nominally healthy when sampled, although unrecorded immune exposures were likely present. The donor tested CMV seronegative and was one of the 352 seronegative cohort members. Each donor provided a peripheral blood sample, and peripheral blood mononuclear cells were used for TCR beta sequencing. The Qiagen DNeasy Blood Extraction Kit was used to extract genomic DNA from the blood cell samples. The specimen sequenced was PBMCs. The rearranged segments are TRBV6-4 and TRBJ2-1; 8 bases in the middle match TRBD2. The source is a man aged 18 to 29 in good health and CMV-seronegative. The nucleotide sequence reads TGTGCCAGCAGTGACTCGAGCGGGGGAAGTGGCAATGAGCAGTTCTTC. Its protein is CASSDSSGGSGNEQFF.